These 29 T cell receptor beta chains share one sample of origin, sequenced in a study of PD-1 blockade in classical Hodgkin lymphoma. Each patient's relapse followed autologous stem cell transplantation, and brentuximab vedotin exposure varied. Using immunoSEQ multiplex PCR, the repertoire was profiled, and TCRdb retains in-frame clones only, with some absent. Among 19,000 or so clones, around 72% were seen once, and the ten largest hold about 5%. The source was peripheral blood mononuclear cells (PBMCs), collected at baseline. These receptors all come from a human donor with classical Hodgkin lymphoma.

This clone was observed a few times. This chain uses TRBV28 with TRBJ1-5; 9 nucleotides match TRBD1. Germline V lookup: CDR1 MDHEN, CDR2 SYDVKM. The junction had 4 bases not matched to a gene; V was cut back by 6 bases and J by 1 base. The CDR3 runs to 15 residues. The CDR3 protein is CASRLDRGSNQPQHF. CDR3 in DNA: TGTGCCAGCAGACTTGACAGGGGGAGCAATCAGCCCCAGCATTTT.

The genes are TRBV5-1 and TRBJ1-1, with TRBD1 matching over 9 bases. V lost 7 bases, J lost 0 bases, and 7 bases stayed unmatched. Germline V CDR1 and CDR2: SGHRS, YFSETQ. This CDR3 is 15 amino acids long. CDR3 region: CASWGTGRVNTEAFF. DNA for the CDR3: TGCGCCAGCTGGGGGACAGGGAGGGTGAACACTGAAGCTTTCTTT.

This clone was detected a few times. This chain connects TRBV27 to TRBJ1-1, with D unclear. This CDR3 contains 12 residues. Between the trimmed V and J ends, which lost 5 bases and 6 bases, there was a span of 10 bases. Germline values: CDR1 MNHEY, CDR2 SMNVEV (reference sequence). The CDR3 bases are TGTGCCAGCAGTGGTTATGCTTCTGAAGCTTTCTTT. Translation gives CASSGYASEAFF.

This clone was recorded only once. The rearrangement uses TRBV5-4 and TRBJ2-4, with D unclear. CDR1 and CDR2 from the germline V gene are SGHNT and YYREEE (reference sequence). V was trimmed by 4 bases and J by 12 bases, leaving 11 bases between them. This CDR3 region has 11 residues. This CDR3 reads CASSAEGPQYF. The CDR3 coding sequence is TGTGCCAGCAGCGCAGAAGGACCTCAGTACTTC.

V usage is TRBV6-1 and J usage is TRBJ1-1; TRBD1 aligns across 9 bases. Trimming removed 7 bases from V and 0 bases from J; junction bases left unmatched: 6. This CDR3 comprises 15 residues. Germline CDR1 is MNHNS and CDR2 is SASEGT. The CDR3 region is CASNARTGVNTEAFF. The CDR3 nucleotides read TGTGCCAGCAACGCTAGGACAGGGGTGAACACTGAAGCTTTCTTT.

The chain carries TRBV29-1 and TRBJ1-2; 7 bases agree with TRBD1. J lost 6 bases, V lost 4 bases, and 8 bases had no gene match. The germline CDR1 and CDR2 sequences are SQVTM and ANQGSEA. The CDR3 covers 13 residues. As DNA, the CDR3 is TGCAGCGTTGCGCGACAGGGAATGGATGGCTACACCTTC. Its protein is CSVARQGMDGYTF.

V is TRBV7-9 and J is TRBJ1-2, with D possibly TRBD1 on 5 matching bases. Germline assignment: CDR1 SEHNR and CDR2 FQNEAQ (reference sequence). This CDR3 is built from 15 residues. The ends were cut back, 0 bases at V and 4 bases at J, with 12 bases in the middle. Written as DNA, the CDR3 is TGTGCCAGCAGCTTAGCCGGCCGGGGCACCTATGGCTACACCTTC. This sequence encodes CASSLAGRGTYGYTF. The entire variable domain, with the rest obtained from reference TRBV7-9 and TRBJ1-2, is as follows: DTGVSQNPRHKITKRGQNVTFRCDPISEHNRLYWYRQTLGQGPEFLTYFQNEAQLEKSRLLSDRFSAERPKGSFSTLEIQRTEQGDSAMYLCASSLAGRGTYGYTFGSGTRLTVV.

The chain links TRBV5-1 to TRBJ2-1, with TRBD1 identical over 9 bases. V was clipped by 3 bases and J by 6 bases; unmatched bases: 7. CDR1 and CDR2 from the germline V gene are SGHRS and YFSETQ. This CDR3 is 15 amino acids long. The CDR3 DNA reads TGCGCCAGCAGCTCGGGACAGGGAGACGGCAATGAGCAGTTCTTC. The encoded protein is CASSSGQGDGNEQFF.

DNA for the CDR3: TGTGCCAGCAGCCCCCCTATGGGGGATACGCAGTATTTT. Protein: CASSPPMGDTQYF. The V call is TRBV7-6, the J call TRBJ2-3, with unresolved D. This CDR3 spans 13 amino acids. Germline V CDR1 and CDR2: SGHVS, FNYEAQ. The V gene lost 5 bases and the J gene lost 6 bases, with 12 bases spanning the gap.

Concerning this clone itself: One end of the junction does not line up with germline, which may come from a read error. Within the sample, other DNA sequences also encode this same CDR3. This sequence joins TRBV7-8 and TRBJ2-2, with D perhaps matching TRBD2 (5 bases). Germline V gives CDR1 SGHVS, CDR2 FQNEAQ. The CDR3 covers 13 residues. DNA for the CDR3: TGCGCCAGCAGCTTAGCGCTGGCCGGGGAGCTGTTTTTT. Translated: CASSLALAGELFF.

V and J are TRBV7-3 and TRBJ1-2, with 9 bases lining up with TRBD1. The length of the CDR3 is 13 residues. Germline trimming cut 5 bases from V and 7 bases from J; bases unmatched to any gene: 5. Germline V gene lookup returns CDR1 SGHTA and CDR2 FQGTGA. Written as DNA, the CDR3 is TGTGCCAGCAGCCCCGGACAGGGGACTGGCTACACCTTC. Translated, it gives CASSPGQGTGYTF.

The rearrangement uses TRBV2 and TRBJ1-3, with D perhaps matching TRBD1 (5 bases). Between the trimmed V and J ends, which lost 3 bases and 4 bases, there was a span of 10 bases. The CDR3 extends over 14 amino acids. Germline CDR1 SNHLY, CDR2 FYNNEI. In nucleotides, the CDR3 is TGTGCCAGCAGTGATGCCGGGACGGGAAACACCATATATTTT. This gives the protein CASSDAGTGNTIYF.

The CDR3 protein is CASSFSDRQGRELFF. CDR3 coding DNA: TGCGCCAGCAGCTTTAGCGACAGACAGGGGCGAGAGCTGTTTTTT. The chain has TRBV5-1 and TRBJ2-2, with TRBD1 matching 8 bases. From germline, CDR1 is SGHRS and CDR2 YFSETQ. This CDR3 has 15 amino acids. The V and J ends lost 2 bases and 11 bases, in that order; junction bases with no gene match: 11.

V and J are TRBV25-1 and TRBJ1-5; 7 bases match TRBD1. V lost 3 bases and J lost 3; bases outside the gene matches: 2. Germline CDR1 and CDR2: MGHDK and SYGVNS. The CDR3 length is 14 residues. Written as DNA, the CDR3 is TGTGCCAGCAGTGAGACAGGGAACAATCAGCCCCAGCATTTT. Its translation is CASSETGNNQPQHF.

The rearrangement links TRBV19 to TRBJ2-5, with 12 bases aligning to TRBD2. The CDR3 spans 15 residues. Germline V gene sequence: CDR1 LNHDA, CDR2 SQIVND (reference sequence). V was clipped by 5 bases and J by 5 bases; unmatched bases: 6. The CDR3 DNA follows: TGTGCCAGTAGTTCCCGACTAGCGGGAGAGGAGACCCAGTACTTC. It is translated as CASSSRLAGEETQYF. Together with reference TRBV19 and TRBJ2-5, the CDR3 gives the full variable domain: DGGITQSPKYLFRKEGQNVTLSCEQNLNHDAMYWYRQDPGQGLRLIYYSQIVNDFQKGDIAEGYSVSREKKESFPLTVTSAQKNPTAFYLCASSSRLAGEETQYFGPGTRLLVL.

The chain joins TRBV7-9 to TRBJ1-5; D perhaps matches TRBD1 (5 bases). The CDR3 extends over 15 amino acids. Germline loops: CDR1 SEHNR, CDR2 FQNEAQ (reference sequence). With 6 bases removed from V and 5 bases from J, the gap between germline ends came to 17 bases. CDR3 in amino acids: CASSPGWGGDQPQHF. The CDR3 coding sequence is TGTGCCAGCAGTCCGGGCTGGGGGGGAGATCAGCCCCAGCATTTT.

V gene TRBV5-1 combines with J gene TRBJ2-5, with 15 bases that match TRBD2. This CDR3 spans 16 amino acids. Germline trimming cut 2 bases from V and 2 bases from J; bases unmatched to any gene: 1. Germline CDR1 and CDR2: SGHRS and YFSETQ. For the CDR3, the DNA is TGCGCCAGCAGCTTAGGACTAGCGGGGGGGCAAGAGACCCAGTACTTC. It codes for CASSLGLAGGQETQYF.

This clone was observed a single time. The chain recombines TRBV18 with TRBJ1-2, with a tentative D call TRBD1 (5 bases). Trimming left V 3 bases short and J 7 bases short, with 15 bases between. This CDR3 comprises 14 residues. The germline gives CDR1 KGHSH, CDR2 LQKENI. DNA for the CDR3: TGTGCCAGCTCACCGGGGACGGCCTATGGTGGCTACACCTTC. Protein sequence: CASSPGTAYGGYTF.

J is TRBJ2-5 and V is TRBV4-1; 8 nucleotides match TRBD2. In germline, CDR1 is MGHRA, CDR2 YSYEKL. The CDR3 totals 16 residues. V was pared by 0 bases and J by 3 bases, with 6 bases of the junction left unmatched. CDR3 DNA: TGCGCCAGCAGCCAAGATTCGGGACTAGGGGAAGAGACCCAGTACTTC. It encodes CASSQDSGLGEETQYF.

Here the CDR3 DNA reads TGTGCCTGGAGCCGACAGGGGTGGCAGCCCCAGCATTTT. Translated, it gives CAWSRQGWQPQHF. V usage is TRBV30 and J usage is TRBJ1-5, with TRBD1 matching 8 bases. CDR1 and CDR2 (germline): GTSNPN, SVGIG (reference sequence). The CDR3 totals 13 residues. The V and J ends lost 3 bases and 7 bases, in that order; junction bases with no gene match: 5.

The chain uses TRBV30 and TRBJ2-3; TRBD2 matches at 7 bases. J lost 4 bases, V lost 0 bases, and 4 bases had no gene match. The germline gives CDR1 GTSNPN, CDR2 SVGIG (reference sequence). This CDR3 spans 14 amino acids. The CDR3 nucleotides read TGTGCCTGGAGTGTAGTGGGAGGGGCAGATACGCAGTATTTT. This translates into CAWSVVGGADTQYF.

The rearrangement links TRBV29-1 to TRBJ1-1; TRBD1 matches 8 bases. Unmatched junction bases numbered 8, after V lost 5 bases and J lost 6 bases. Germline V gene lookup returns CDR1 SQVTM and CDR2 ANQGSEA. The CDR3 is 13 residues long. The CDR3 loop is CSVRVDRVSEAFF. The CDR3, as DNA: TGCAGCGTTAGGGTGGACAGGGTCTCTGAAGCTTTCTTT.

This clone showed up just once. The chain is built from TRBV6-5 and TRBJ2-7; tentative D call: TRBD1 (6 bases). Germline CDR1 MNHEY, CDR2 SVGAGI. The CDR3 contains 12 residues. The ends were cut back, 5 bases at V and 6 bases at J, with 11 bases in the middle. The CDR3 DNA reads TGTGCCAGCAGTGAAACAGGGCTCGAGCAGTACTTC. Translated, it gives CASSETGLEQYF.

The chain has TRBV18 and TRBJ2-3; TRBD2 might be the D (6 bases). The CDR3 covers 16 residues. In germline, CDR1 is KGHSH, CDR2 LQKENI. Trimming left V 3 bases short and J 2 bases short, with 15 bases between. The CDR3 DNA reads TGTGCCAGCTCACCTAGGGGTAGCGGCGCCACAGATACGCAGTATTTT. Its protein is CASSPRGSGATDTQYF.

This clone occurred a few times. The chain couples TRBV27 to TRBJ2-2, with D perhaps assigned TRBD1 or TRBD2 (6 bases each). The CDR3 length is 12 residues. In germline, CDR1 is MNHEY, CDR2 SMNVEV (reference sequence). V lost 7 bases, J lost 4 bases, and 7 bases lay in between. This CDR3 is CASKGGTGELFF. The CDR3, as DNA: TGTGCCAGCAAGGGGGGCACCGGGGAGCTGTTTTTT.

V gene TRBV25-1 combines with J gene TRBJ2-7; possibly TRBD1 or TRBD2 for D (5 bases each). The CDR3 loop spans 14 amino acids. Trimming took 7 bases from V and 2 from J, leaving 15 bases between them. CDR1 is MGHDK and CDR2 is SYGVNS in the germline V gene. In DNA form, the CDR3 reads TGTGCCAGCACAGGGCCGGGGTTCCCCTACGAGCAGTACTTC. Translated, it gives CASTGPGFPYEQYF.

There are a few counts of this clone. The chain links TRBV4-2 to TRBJ1-3; D is uncertain. CDR1 and CDR2 (germline): LGHNA, YNFKEQ. The CDR3 has 14 amino acids. V lost 0 bases to trimming and J lost 9 bases, with 12 bases between them. The DNA for the CDR3 is TGTGCCAGCAGCCAAGAGCGGTGGGAGGGCACCATATATTTT. Amino acid sequence: CASSQERWEGTIYF.

This rearrangement joins TRBV6-6 to TRBJ1-2; no firm D call. CDR3 length: 13 residues. Germline values: CDR1 MNHNY, CDR2 SVGAGI (reference sequence). The V end was cut by 6 bases, the J end by 0 bases, with 8 bases between. The CDR3 reads CASSRETNYGYTF. CDR3 sequence (DNA): TGTGCCAGCAGCCGGGAGACTAACTATGGCTACACCTTC.

The chain links TRBV28 to TRBJ1-2; D ambiguous. Germline CDR1 is MDHEN and CDR2 is SYDVKM. V was pared by 5 bases and J by 5 bases, with 9 bases between. This CDR3 spans 12 amino acids. CDR3: CASSLKGYGYTF. The CDR3 DNA is TGTGCCAGCAGTCTCAAAGGGTATGGCTACACCTTC.